The present T cell receptor beta chain was sequenced within a study of shared clonotypes between healthy human individuals. The study, taken as a whole, reports: Memory subsets had estimated richness that was generally smaller than that of naive subsets. Depth was large, yet rarefaction showed that sorted-subset sequencing was incomplete.

Note on this clone: No antigen is known for it.

CD8 memory fractions consisted of CD45RO+ and CCR7-negative CD45RA+ TemRA cells together. Deep was the level at which the assay was run. The assay was immunoSEQ multiplex PCR, and TCRdb's table has in-frame clones only and misses some. This sample has approximately 99,000 clones; roughly two thirds occur once, and the top ten carry about 24%. The CDR3 loop spans 16 amino acids. V gave up 4 bases and J gave up 3 bases, with 19 bases separating them. CDR1 MDHEN and CDR2 SYDVKM come from the germline V gene. The receptor's source is a woman aged 30 to 39 in good health. The chain links TRBV28 to TRBJ2-7, with a weak D call TRBD1 (5 bases). The sample was memory CD8+ T cells sorted from blood. Subset defined: CD45RO+ cells pooled with CCR7-negative TemRA cells. The DNA for the CDR3 is TGTGCCAGCAGTTCCCTTCTCGTGACAGAAGTCTACGAGCAGTACTTC. Translated: CASSSLLVTEVYEQYF.